Each of the 18 T cell receptor beta chains below was sequenced from the same sample in a study of shared clonotypes between healthy human individuals (dated by TCRdb to the early 2020s). Library generation was performed with the immunoSEQ multiplex PCR assay. In its TCRdb copy, this immuneACCESS table keeps in-frame sequences only and misses some clones. Where compared with another copy, unresolved V genes explain less than half of these, and the others have no known cause. The sample table records around 1 million clones; 76% of these occur just once. About 1.5% of the sample is held by the ten biggest clonotypes. The sample was memory CD4+ T cells sorted from blood. The cell subset or site label for this specimen denotes: CD45RA-negative fraction. The receptors stem from a man aged 18-30 years in good health.

The chain recombines TRBV2 with TRBJ2-5, with D tentatively TRBD1 (6 bases). With 5 bases removed from V and 1 base from J, the gap between germline ends came to 11 bases. Per germline, CDR1 SNHLY and CDR2 FYNNEI. The CDR3 totals 14 residues. The CDR3 sequence is CASSQGQIQETQYF. The CDR3 DNA reads as TGTGCCAGCAGTCAAGGACAGATCCAAGAGACCCAGTACTTC.

Worth noting for this clone: Other nucleotide sequences in the sample specify the same CDR3. The chain recombines TRBV30 with TRBJ1-2, with no clear D. This CDR3 contains 13 residues. Germline assignment: CDR1 GTSNPN and CDR2 SVGIG (reference sequence). Deletions cut 0 bases from V and 5 bases from J, with 10 bases between. The chain's CDR3 is CAWSVSFKYGYTF. The CDR3 DNA follows: TGTGCCTGGAGTGTTTCATTCAAGTATGGCTACACCTTC.

The chain combines TRBV11-1 with TRBJ2-1; no firm D call. CDR1 is SGHAT and CDR2 is FQDESV in the germline V gene (reference sequence). V lost 1 base and J 0 bases, leaving 10 bases between the germline ends. The CDR3 covers 16 residues. The CDR3 region has the DNA TGTGCCAGCAGCTTAGTCGCTCTGAGCTCCTACAATGAGCAGTTCTTC. Translating gives CASSLVALSSYNEQFF.

Notes on this clone: The same CDR3 is also encoded by other DNA sequences in this sample. The J gene is TRBJ2-5, the V gene TRBV7-2; D may be TRBD1 (5 bases). From germline, CDR1 is SGHTA and CDR2 FQGNSA. The V end was cut by 1 base, the J end by 2 bases, with 8 bases between. CDR3 size: 14 residues. The CDR3 region is CASSLGGVQETQYF. The CDR3 DNA follows: TGTGCCAGCAGCTTAGGGGGCGTTCAAGAGACCCAGTACTTC.

This chain joins TRBV5-6 and TRBJ2-5; 10 bases agree with TRBD2. This CDR3 contains 15 residues. Germline V gene lookup returns CDR1 SGHDT and CDR2 YYEEEE. V trimming: 4 bases; J trimming: 1 base; junction bases outside the gene matches: 4. CDR3 sequence reads: CASSMTSGSQETQYF. CDR3 in DNA: TGTGCCAGCAGCATGACTAGCGGGTCCCAAGAGACCCAGTACTTC.

Worth noting for this clone: A far larger clone is a single base away, which makes a read error likely. The chain carries TRBV28 and TRBJ2-3; unclear D gene. The length of the CDR3 is 16 residues. Germline V gene lookup returns CDR1 MDHEN and CDR2 SYDVKM. Trimming took off 5 bases at V and 3 bases at J, with 18 bases between the two ends. CDR3 in amino acids: CASSPVLGAGTDTQYF. The CDR3 DNA is TGTGCCAGCAGTCCCGTGCTAGGCGCTGGAACAGATACGCAGTATTTT.

Comments on this clone: Other DNA sequences in this sample translate to the same CDR3. The CDR3 nucleotides are TGTGCCAGCAGGGCCGGGACTAGCACAGATACGCAGTATTTT. This translates into CASRAGTSTDTQYF. J is TRBJ2-3 and V is TRBV2; tentatively, D is TRBD2 (6 bases). V lost 6 bases and J lost 0, with 10 bases in between. Germline V lookup: CDR1 SNHLY, CDR2 FYNNEI. The CDR3 sequence is 14 residues long.

This chain joins TRBV2 and TRBJ1-4; TRBD1 matches 8 bases. Trimming cost V 2 bases and J 7 bases; bases outside gene matches: 9. The CDR3 totals 16 residues. CDR1 and CDR2 (germline): SNHLY, FYNNEI. The CDR3 DNA sequence: TGTGCCAGCAGTGAATTGATTGCAGGGGGCGGTGAAAAACTGTTTTTT. As protein: CASSELIAGGGEKLFF.

This chain joins TRBV27 and TRBJ1-2; 11 bases line up with TRBD1. Per germline, CDR1 MNHEY and CDR2 SMNVEV (reference sequence). J lost 5 bases, V lost 3 bases, and 5 bases had no gene match. The CDR3 sequence is 15 residues long. The CDR3 loop is CASSFVGTGGYGYTF. The DNA of the CDR3 is TGTGCCAGCAGTTTCGTTGGGACAGGGGGTTATGGCTACACCTTC.

The CDR3 loop reads CASSQTGDNQPQHF. CDR3 coding DNA: TGCGCCAGCAGCCAGACAGGGGACAATCAGCCCCAGCATTTT. This chain joins TRBV4-1 and TRBJ1-5, with 8 bases fitting TRBD1. This CDR3 has 14 amino acids. From germline, CDR1 is MGHRA and CDR2 YSYEKL. V gave up 3 bases and J gave up 3 bases; unmatched junction bases: 1.

This chain uses TRBV19 with TRBJ2-7; D gene ambiguous. Trimming took off 9 bases at V and 0 bases at J, with 3 bases between the two ends. The V gene's germline CDR1 is LNHDA and CDR2 SQIVND (reference sequence). The CDR3 totals 10 residues. The chain's CDR3 is CASPSYEQYF. CDR3 coding DNA: TGTGCCAGCCCCTCCTACGAGCAGTACTTC.

The gene calls are TRBV7-2 and TRBJ1-5; 8 bases line up with TRBD1. The V gene's germline CDR1 is SGHTA and CDR2 FQGNSA. The CDR3 is made up of 17 amino acids. V shed 6 bases, J shed 0 bases, and the junction held 10 bases outside the gene matches. The CDR3 nucleotides read TGTGCCAGCAGTTACAGGGGGGGCCCGTATAGCAATCAGCCCCAGCATTTT. Translated: CASSYRGGPYSNQPQHF.

The CDR3 region is CASSFHDRVGGYTF. The CDR3 DNA sequence: TGTGCCAGCAGTTTCCACGACAGGGTTGGCGGCTACACCTTC. The rearrangement uses TRBV27 and TRBJ1-2, with TRBD1 matching over 7 bases. The CDR3 is 14 amino acids. Germline CDR1 MNHEY, CDR2 SMNVEV (reference sequence). The J segment lost 8 bases and the V segment lost 3 bases, leaving 9 bases of the junction unmatched.

The chain links TRBV5-6 to TRBJ1-5; D remains unclear. From germline, CDR1 is SGHDT and CDR2 YYEEEE. The CDR3 runs to 19 residues. Trimming pared 0 bases from V and 4 bases from J, leaving 23 bases between. The CDR3 sequence is CASSLAMLSRRTVNQPQHF. The CDR3 bases are TGTGCCAGCAGCTTGGCGATGCTTAGTCGAAGGACGGTTAATCAGCCCCAGCATTTT.

The chain uses TRBV27 and TRBJ1-6; weak D call: TRBD1 (5 bases). This CDR3 contains 12 residues. V lost 3 bases and J 17 bases, leaving 14 bases between the germline ends. Germline V CDR1 and CDR2: MNHEY, SMNVEV (reference sequence). Here the CDR3 DNA reads TGTGCCAGCAGTTTCCTCCAGGGTCCGATCCACTTT. Residues: CASSFLQGPIHF.

V gene TRBV28 combines with J gene TRBJ2-1, with D uncertain. The CDR3 totals 16 residues. The ends were cut back, 7 bases at V and 4 bases at J, with 20 bases in the middle. Germline CDR1 and CDR2: MDHEN and SYDVKM. The CDR3 sequence: CASNAVVFLGYNEQFF. In nucleotides, the CDR3 is TGTGCCAGCAACGCTGTGGTCTTCTTGGGATACAATGAGCAGTTCTTC. Looking up the rest from reference TRBV28 and TRBJ2-1 gives the full variable domain: DVKVTQSSRYLVKRTGEKVFLECVQDMDHENMFWYRQDPGLGLRLIYFSYDVKMKEKGDIPEGYSVSREKKERFSLILESASTNQTSMYLCASNAVVFLGYNEQFFGPGTRLTVL.

The chain's CDR3 is CATTPGQGYSPLHF. The CDR3 DNA reads as TGTGCCACCACCCCGGGACAGGGGTATTCACCCCTCCACTTT. The genes are TRBV15 and TRBJ1-6; 10 bases match TRBD1. The CDR3 has 14 amino acids. V shed 7 bases and J 8 bases; nucleotides not matched to a gene: 5. CDR1 and CDR2 (germline): LNHNV, YYDKDF (reference sequence).

The chain links TRBV4-3 to TRBJ1-1; D is perhaps TRBD1 (6 bases). CDR3 length equals 18 residues. Germline V CDR1 and CDR2: LGHNA, YSLEER. V lost 0 bases, J lost 0 bases, and 17 bases lay in between. Here the CDR3 reads CASSQERAGAYLNTEAFF. Here the CDR3 DNA reads TGCGCCAGCAGCCAAGAACGGGCAGGGGCATATCTGAACACTGAAGCTTTCTTT.